This T cell receptor (beta chain) was profiled in a study of glioma-infiltrating T cells. General observations from the study: Non-neoplastic patients had below-expected tissue-blood divergence, while all gliomas exceeded expectation.

To note about this clonotype: Its specificity is not known. A much larger clone sits a single nucleotide away, making a read error possible.

TCR alpha and beta CDR3 regions were amplified from RNA using iRepertoire nested multiplex PCR. One-step reverse transcription and amplification started from approximately 100-400 ng of tissue mRNA or PBMC total RNA. MiXCR was run by TCRdb on the multiplex PCR reads, yielding one entry per CDR3 protein. Here the sample spans about 93,000 distinct CDR3 sequences, around 42% being singletons. The CDR3 totals 12 residues. Germline V gene sequence: CDR1 SQVTM, CDR2 ANQGSEA. J lost 5 bases, V lost 6 bases, and 7 bases had no gene match. This rearrangement joins TRBV29-1 to TRBJ2-7, with 7 nucleotides matching TRBD1. This clonotype originated in a human donor with low-grade glioma or glioblastoma, undergoing nonglioma brain surgery, or in good health (not recorded which). Sequences were obtained from glioma tissue, nonneoplastic brain tissue, or PBMCs (not recorded which). CDR3: CSVRQGPHEQYF. For the CDR3, the DNA is TGCAGCGTCCGACAGGGCCCCCACGAGCAGTACTTC.